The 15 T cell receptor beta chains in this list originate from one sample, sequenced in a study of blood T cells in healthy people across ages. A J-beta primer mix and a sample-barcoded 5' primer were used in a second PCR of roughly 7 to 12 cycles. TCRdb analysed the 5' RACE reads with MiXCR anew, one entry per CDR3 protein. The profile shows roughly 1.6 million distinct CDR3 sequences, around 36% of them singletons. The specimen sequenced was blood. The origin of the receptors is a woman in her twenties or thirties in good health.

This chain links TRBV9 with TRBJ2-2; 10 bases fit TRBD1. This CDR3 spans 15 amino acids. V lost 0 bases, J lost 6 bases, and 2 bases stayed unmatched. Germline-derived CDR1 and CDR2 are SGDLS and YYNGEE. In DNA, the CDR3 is TGTGCCAGCAGCGTAGAGGGACAGGGGTCCGGGGAGCTGTTTTTT. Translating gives CASSVEGQGSGELFF.

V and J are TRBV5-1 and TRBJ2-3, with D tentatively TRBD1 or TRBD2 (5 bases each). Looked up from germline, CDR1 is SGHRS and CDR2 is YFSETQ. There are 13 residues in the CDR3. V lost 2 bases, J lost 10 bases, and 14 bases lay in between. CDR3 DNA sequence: TGCGCCAGCAGCTTAGACGACAGAGGGGCGCAGTATTTT. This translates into CASSLDDRGAQYF.

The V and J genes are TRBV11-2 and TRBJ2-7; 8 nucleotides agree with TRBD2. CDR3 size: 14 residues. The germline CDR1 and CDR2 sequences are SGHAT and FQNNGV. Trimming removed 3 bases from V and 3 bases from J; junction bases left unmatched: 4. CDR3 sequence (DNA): TGTGCCAGCAGCTTTGGGCGGGAGGACTACGAGCAGTACTTC. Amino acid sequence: CASSFGREDYEQYF.

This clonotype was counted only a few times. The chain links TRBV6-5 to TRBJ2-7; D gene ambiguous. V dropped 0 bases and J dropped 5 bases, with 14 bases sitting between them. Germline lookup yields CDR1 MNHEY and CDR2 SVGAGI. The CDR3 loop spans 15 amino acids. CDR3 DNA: TGTGCCAGCAGTTACTCGGCAGCGCGTAGCCACGAGCAGTACTTC. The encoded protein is CASSYSAARSHEQYF.

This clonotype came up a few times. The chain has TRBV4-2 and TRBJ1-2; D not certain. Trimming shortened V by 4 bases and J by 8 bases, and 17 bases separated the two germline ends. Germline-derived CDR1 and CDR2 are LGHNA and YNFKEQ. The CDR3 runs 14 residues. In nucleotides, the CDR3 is TGTGCCAGCAGCCCGAGGACCTTACGTGGAGGCTACACCTTC. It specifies CASSPRTLRGGYTF.

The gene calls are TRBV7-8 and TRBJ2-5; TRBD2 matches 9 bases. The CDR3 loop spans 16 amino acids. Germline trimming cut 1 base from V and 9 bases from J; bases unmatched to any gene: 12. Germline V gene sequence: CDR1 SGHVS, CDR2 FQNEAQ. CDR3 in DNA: TGTGCCAGCAGCTTAGTAGCTAGCGGGATGCGAACGTCCCAGTACTTC. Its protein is CASSLVASGMRTSQYF.

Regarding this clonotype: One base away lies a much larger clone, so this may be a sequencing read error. CDR3 in amino acids: CASSLRDKAEQYF. The CDR3, as DNA: TGTGCCAGCAGCTTAAGGGACAAGGCCGAGCAGTACTTC. The J gene is TRBJ2-4, the V gene TRBV11-2; a weak D match, TRBD1 (6 bases). The J call may be in error: the DNA end matches TRBJ2-7 better. The V gene's germline CDR1 is SGHAT and CDR2 FQNNGV. This CDR3 comprises 13 residues.

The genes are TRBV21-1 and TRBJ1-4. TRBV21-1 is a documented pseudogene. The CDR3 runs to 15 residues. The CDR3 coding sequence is TGTGCCAGCAGCCAATTAGATAGACCGCAGGAAAAACTGTTTTTT. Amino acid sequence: CASSQLDRPQEKLFF.

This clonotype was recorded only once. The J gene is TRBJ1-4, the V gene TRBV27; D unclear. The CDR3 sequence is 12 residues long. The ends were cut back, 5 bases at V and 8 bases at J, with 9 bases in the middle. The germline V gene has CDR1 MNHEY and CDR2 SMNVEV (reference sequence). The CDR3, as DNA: TGTGCCAGCAGTAAACTAGGGGAAAAACTGTTTTTT. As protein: CASSKLGEKLFF.

CDR3 DNA sequence: TGTGCCAGCAGCCGCAGACTATCCTACAATGAGCAGTTCTTC. Protein product: CASSRRLSYNEQFF. This chain connects TRBV3-1 to TRBJ2-1; maybe TRBD2 (5 bases). The germline V gene encodes CDR1 LGHDT and CDR2 YNNKEL (reference sequence). The CDR3 is made up of 14 amino acids. Trimming left V 4 bases short and J 1 base short, with 8 bases between.

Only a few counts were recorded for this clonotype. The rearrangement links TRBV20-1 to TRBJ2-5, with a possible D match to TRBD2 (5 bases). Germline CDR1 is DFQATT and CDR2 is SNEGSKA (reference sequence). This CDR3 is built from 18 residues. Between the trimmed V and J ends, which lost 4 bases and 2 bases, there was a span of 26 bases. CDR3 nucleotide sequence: TGCAGTGCTACCCTCCTCAGAGGGCCCCCGCTGGGTCAAGAGACCCAGTACTTC. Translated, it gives CSATLLRGPPLGQETQYF.

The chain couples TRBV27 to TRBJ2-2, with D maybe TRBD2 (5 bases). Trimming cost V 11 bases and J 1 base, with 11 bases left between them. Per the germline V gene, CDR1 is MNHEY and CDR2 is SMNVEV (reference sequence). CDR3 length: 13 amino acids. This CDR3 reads CAVRAVNTGELFF. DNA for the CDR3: TGTGCCGTTAGAGCGGTGAACACCGGGGAGCTGTTTTTT.

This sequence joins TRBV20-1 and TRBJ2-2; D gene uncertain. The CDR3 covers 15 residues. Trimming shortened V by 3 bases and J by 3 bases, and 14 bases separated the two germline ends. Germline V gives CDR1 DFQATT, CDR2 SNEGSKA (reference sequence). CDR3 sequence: CSASPGSTHTGELFF. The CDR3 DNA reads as TGCAGTGCTAGCCCTGGCTCAACCCACACCGGGGAGCTGTTTTTT.

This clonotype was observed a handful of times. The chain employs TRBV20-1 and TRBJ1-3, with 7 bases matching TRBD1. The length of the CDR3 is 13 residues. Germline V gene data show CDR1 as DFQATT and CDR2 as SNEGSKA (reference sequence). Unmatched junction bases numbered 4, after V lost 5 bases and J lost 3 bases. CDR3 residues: CSAQGVSGNTIYF. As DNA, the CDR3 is TGCAGTGCTCAGGGGGTCAGTGGAAACACCATATATTTT.

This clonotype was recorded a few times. The chain's CDR3 is CAWRAGEKLFF. In DNA form, the CDR3 reads TGTGCCTGGCGCGCGGGGGAAAAACTGTTTTTT. J is TRBJ1-4 and V is TRBV30, with no clear D. CDR1 GTSNPN and CDR2 SVGIG come from the germline V gene (reference sequence). The CDR3 consists of 11 residues. The V end lost 5 bases, the J end lost 8 bases, and 9 bases lay between the germline ends. The full variable domain, completed using reference TRBV30 and TRBJ1-4, is SQTIHQWPATLVQPVGSPLSLECTVEGTSNPNLYWYRQAAGRGLQLLFYSVGIGQISSEVPQNLSASRPQDRQFILSSKKLLLSDSGFYLCAWRAGEKLFFGSGTQLSVL.